This T cell receptor (beta chain) was retrieved from a study of early T cells in non-severe SARS-CoV-2 infection. The V end was cut by 2 bases, the J end by 15 bases, with 24 bases between. Germline loops: CDR1 SGHNT, CDR2 YYREEE (reference sequence). CDR3 length: 15 residues. This clonotype has a count of ten or more. A single record per CDR3 protein comes from TCRdb applying MiXCR to the 5' RACE reads. The data show 20,000 to 25,000 distinct CDR3 sequences, 4% to 5.5% seen once. The chain couples TRBV5-4 to TRBJ2-1; possible D gene TRBD1, 6 bases. The specimen was whole blood. The receptor was derived from an adult who was a healthcare worker with PCR-confirmed SARS-CoV-2 infection or an uninfected control (not recorded which). In DNA, the CDR3 is TGTGCCAGCAGCTTACCGGGACAAAAGCTATCGTGGCCGTTCTTC. Residues: CASSLPGQKLSWPFF.